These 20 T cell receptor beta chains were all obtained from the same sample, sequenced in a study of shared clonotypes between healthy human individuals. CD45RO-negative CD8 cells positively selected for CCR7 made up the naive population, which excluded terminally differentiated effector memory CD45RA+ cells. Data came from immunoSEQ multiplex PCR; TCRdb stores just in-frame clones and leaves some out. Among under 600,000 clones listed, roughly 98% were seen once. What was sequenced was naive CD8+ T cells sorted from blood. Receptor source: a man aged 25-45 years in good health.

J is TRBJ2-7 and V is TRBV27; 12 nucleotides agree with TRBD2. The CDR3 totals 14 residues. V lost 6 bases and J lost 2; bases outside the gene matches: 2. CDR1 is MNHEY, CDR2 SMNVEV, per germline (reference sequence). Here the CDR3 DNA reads TGTGCCAGCAGACTAGCGGGAGGTACCTACGAGCAGTACTTC. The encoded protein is CASRLAGGTYEQYF.

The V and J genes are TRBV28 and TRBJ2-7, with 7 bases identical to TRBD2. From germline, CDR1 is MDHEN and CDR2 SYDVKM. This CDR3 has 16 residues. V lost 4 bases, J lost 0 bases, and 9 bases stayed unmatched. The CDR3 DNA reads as TGTGCCAGCAGTTACCCAATAGCGGGTAGCTCCTACGAGCAGTACTTC. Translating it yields CASSYPIAGSSYEQYF.

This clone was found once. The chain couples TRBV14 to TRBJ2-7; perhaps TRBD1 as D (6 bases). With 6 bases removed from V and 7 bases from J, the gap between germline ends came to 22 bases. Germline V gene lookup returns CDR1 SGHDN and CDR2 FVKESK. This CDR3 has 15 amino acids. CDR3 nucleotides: TGTGCCAGCAGACGCACGGACAGCCTAGGTCGGGAGCAGTACTTC. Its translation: CASRRTDSLGREQYF.

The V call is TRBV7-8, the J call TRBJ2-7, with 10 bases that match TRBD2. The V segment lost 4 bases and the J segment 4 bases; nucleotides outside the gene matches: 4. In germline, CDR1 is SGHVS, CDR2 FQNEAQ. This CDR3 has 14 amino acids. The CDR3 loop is CASSSLAGVYEQYF. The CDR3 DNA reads TGTGCCAGCAGCTCTCTAGCGGGAGTTTACGAGCAGTACTTC.

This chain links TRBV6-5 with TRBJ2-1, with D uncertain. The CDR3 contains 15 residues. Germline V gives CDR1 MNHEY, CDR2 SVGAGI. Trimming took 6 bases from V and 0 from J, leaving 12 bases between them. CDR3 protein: CASSLDASSYNEQFF. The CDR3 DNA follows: TGTGCCAGCAGCTTGGACGCGAGCTCCTACAATGAGCAGTTCTTC.

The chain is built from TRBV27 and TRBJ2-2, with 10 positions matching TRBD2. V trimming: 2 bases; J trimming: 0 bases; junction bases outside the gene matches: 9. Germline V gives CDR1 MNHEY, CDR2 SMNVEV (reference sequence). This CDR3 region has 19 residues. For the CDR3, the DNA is TGTGCCAGCAGTTTAGTTTTTGGTCTAGCGGGAGCGAACACCGGGGAGCTGTTTTTT. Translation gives CASSLVFGLAGANTGELFF.

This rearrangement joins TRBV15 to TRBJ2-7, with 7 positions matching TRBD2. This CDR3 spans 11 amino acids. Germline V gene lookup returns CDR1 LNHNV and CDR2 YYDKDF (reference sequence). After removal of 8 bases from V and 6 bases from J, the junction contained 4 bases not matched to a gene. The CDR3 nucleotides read TGTGCCACCTCGGGACTAAGCGAGCAGTACTTC. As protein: CATSGLSEQYF.

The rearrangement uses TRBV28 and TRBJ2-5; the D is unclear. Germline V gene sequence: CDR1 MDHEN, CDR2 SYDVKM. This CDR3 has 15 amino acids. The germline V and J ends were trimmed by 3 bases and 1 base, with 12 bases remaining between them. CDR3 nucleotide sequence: TGTGCCAGCAGTTTGGGTAGTACCTCCCAAGAGACCCAGTACTTC. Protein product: CASSLGSTSQETQYF.

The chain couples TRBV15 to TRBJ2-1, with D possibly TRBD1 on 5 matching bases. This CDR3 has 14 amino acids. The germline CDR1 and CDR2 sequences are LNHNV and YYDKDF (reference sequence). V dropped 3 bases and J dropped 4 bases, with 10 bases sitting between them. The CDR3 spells CATSRDAGYNEQFF. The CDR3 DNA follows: TGTGCCACCAGCAGGGACGCAGGGTACAATGAGCAGTTCTTC. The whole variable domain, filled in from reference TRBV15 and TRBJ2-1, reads DAMVIQNPRYQVTQFGKPVTLSCSQTLNHNVMYWYQQKSSQAPKLLFHYYDKDFNNEADTPDNFQSRRPNTSFCFLDIRSPGLGDTAMYLCATSRDAGYNEQFFGPGTRLTVL.

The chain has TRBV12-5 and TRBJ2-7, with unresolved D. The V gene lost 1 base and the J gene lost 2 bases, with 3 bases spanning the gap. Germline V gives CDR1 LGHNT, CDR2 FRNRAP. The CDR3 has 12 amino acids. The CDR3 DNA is TGTGCTAGTGGTTTGGGGGCCTACGAGCAGTACTTC. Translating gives CASGLGAYEQYF.

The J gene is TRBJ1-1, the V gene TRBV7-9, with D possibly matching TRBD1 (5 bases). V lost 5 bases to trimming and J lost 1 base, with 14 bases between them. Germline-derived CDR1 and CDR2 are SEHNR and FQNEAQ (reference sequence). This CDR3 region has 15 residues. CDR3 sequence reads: CASSPPGSENTEAFF. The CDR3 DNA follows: TGTGCCAGCAGCCCACCAGGGAGTGAGAACACTGAAGCTTTCTTT.

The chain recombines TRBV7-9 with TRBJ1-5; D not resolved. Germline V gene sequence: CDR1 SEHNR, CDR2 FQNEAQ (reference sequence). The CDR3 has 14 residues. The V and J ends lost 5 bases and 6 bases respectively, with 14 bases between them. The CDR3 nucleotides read TGTGCCAGCAGCGAAAGAGCGTCGGGTCAGCCCCAGCATTTT. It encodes CASSERASGQPQHF.

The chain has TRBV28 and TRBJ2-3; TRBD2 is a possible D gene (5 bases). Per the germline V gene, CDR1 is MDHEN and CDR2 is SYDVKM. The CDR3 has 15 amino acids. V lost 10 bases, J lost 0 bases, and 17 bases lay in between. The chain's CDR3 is CAIISTGESTDTQYF. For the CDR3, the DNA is TGTGCCATCATATCTACCGGGGAAAGCACAGATACGCAGTATTTT. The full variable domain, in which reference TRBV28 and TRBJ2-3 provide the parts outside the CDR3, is DVKVTQSSRYLVKRTGEKVFLECVQDMDHENMFWYRQDPGLGLRLIYFSYDVKMKEKGDIPEGYSVSREKKERFSLILESASTNQTSMYLCAIISTGESTDTQYFGPGTRLTVL.

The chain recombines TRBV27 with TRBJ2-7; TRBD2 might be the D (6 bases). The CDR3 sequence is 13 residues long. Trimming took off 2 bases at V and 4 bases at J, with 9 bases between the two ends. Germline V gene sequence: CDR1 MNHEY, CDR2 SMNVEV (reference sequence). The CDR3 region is CASSLNSGYEQYF. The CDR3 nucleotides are TGTGCCAGCAGTTTAAATAGCGGATACGAGCAGTACTTC.

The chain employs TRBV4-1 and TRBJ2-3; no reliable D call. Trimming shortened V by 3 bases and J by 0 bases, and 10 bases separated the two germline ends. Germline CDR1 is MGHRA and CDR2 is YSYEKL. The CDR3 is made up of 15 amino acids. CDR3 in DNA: TGCGCCAGCAGCCAGGTCGCTTCTAGCACAGATACGCAGTATTTT. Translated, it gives CASSQVASSTDTQYF.

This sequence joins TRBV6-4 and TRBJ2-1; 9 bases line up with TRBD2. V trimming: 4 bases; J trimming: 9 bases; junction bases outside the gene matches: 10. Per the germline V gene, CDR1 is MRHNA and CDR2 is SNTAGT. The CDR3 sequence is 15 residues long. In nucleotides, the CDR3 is TGTGCCAGCAGTGTCTCTAGCGGGACTACAGGTGAGCAGTTCTTC. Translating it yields CASSVSSGTTGEQFF.

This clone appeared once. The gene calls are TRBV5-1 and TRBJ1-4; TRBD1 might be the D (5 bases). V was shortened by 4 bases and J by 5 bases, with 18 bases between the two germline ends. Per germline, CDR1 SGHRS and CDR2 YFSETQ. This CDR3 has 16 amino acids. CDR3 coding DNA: TGCGCCAGCAGCCGTAATGTGGGGGACCCGAATGAAAAACTGTTTTTT. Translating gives CASSRNVGDPNEKLFF.

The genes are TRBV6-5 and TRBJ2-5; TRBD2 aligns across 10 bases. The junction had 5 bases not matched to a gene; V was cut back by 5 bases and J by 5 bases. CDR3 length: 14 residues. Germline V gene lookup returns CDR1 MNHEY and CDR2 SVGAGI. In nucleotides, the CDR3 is TGTGCCAGCAGTAGCGGGAGGGCCGCGGAGACCCAGTACTTC. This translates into CASSSGRAAETQYF.

DNA of the CDR3: TGCGCCAGCAGCTCCGGGACAGGTCATCCCGAGCAGTACTTC. Translation: CASSSGTGHPEQYF. The chain uses TRBV5-1 and TRBJ2-7, with 8 bases lining up with TRBD1. Germline-derived CDR1 and CDR2 are SGHRS and YFSETQ. This CDR3 comprises 14 residues. The V segment lost 3 bases and the J segment 6 bases; nucleotides outside the gene matches: 8.

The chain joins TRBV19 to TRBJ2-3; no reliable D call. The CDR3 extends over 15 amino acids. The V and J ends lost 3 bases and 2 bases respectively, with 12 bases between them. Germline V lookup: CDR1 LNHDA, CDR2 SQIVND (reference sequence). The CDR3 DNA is TGTGCCAGTAGTATCTCTGGGGTGGTCACAGATACGCAGTATTTT. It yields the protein CASSISGVVTDTQYF.